This T cell receptor (beta chain) emerged from a study of CD8+ T cells in alopecia areata. This clone was detected only a few times. The target antigen is unknown. V lost 6 bases and J lost 8, with 17 bases in between. The CDR3 is made up of 15 amino acids. Germline-derived CDR1 and CDR2 are MDHEN and SYDVKM. The sequencing template was cDNA reverse transcribed from extracted RNA. The method was immunoSEQ multiplex PCR; TCRdb's version includes in-frame clones alone and lacks a portion of them. The sample lists about 290,000 clones, 58% occurring once. Treatment specified: oral pan-JAK inhibitor, 5-10 mg twice daily. Sorting of PBMCs yielded the CD4+ and CD8+ T cells. The study's findings and limits: More clonal than normal scalp was lesional scalp, particularly alopecia totalis/universalis.

The gene calls are TRBV28 and TRBJ1-6, with TRBD1 as a possible D gene (5 bases). This sample comprised CD4+ T cells sorted from blood, obtained at week 24, from a patient treated with tofacitinib. This TCR was sampled from a human donor with alopecia areata. The CDR3 nucleotides read TGTGCCAGCAGGCGGGGGGACCTCTTGGATTCACCCCTCCACTTT. Encoded protein: CASRRGDLLDSPLHF.